This T cell receptor (beta chain) was captured in a study of blood T cell repertoires in COVID-19. About the study: The analysed material was cDNA or gDNA that came from T cells, B-cell-depleted T cells, or PBMCs.

Participant ages covered about 18 to 90 years across 20 to 30 US areas. Per the original data handling: By means of reference gene primer amplification, nucleated cell counts were estimated. This table comes from immunoSEQ multiplex PCR, and its TCRdb copy is limited to in-frame clones, with some not included. D and trimming come from the DNA, and the V and J calls and clone size come from that table. Found here are a few hundred thousand clones, roughly 87% of them singletons; the top ten hold 8.5% to 10%. The clonotype comes from a woman aged 18-35 years who had recovered from COVID-19. The sequenced sample consisted of PBMCs or T cells enriched from blood (not recorded which).

In DNA, the CDR3 is TGTGCCAGCAGTCACGTCCGGGACAGGGGAATGAACACTGAAGCTTTCTTT. This gives the protein CASSHVRDRGMNTEAFF. V usage is TRBV7-2 and J usage is TRBJ1-1; 10 bases are a match to TRBD1. Germline trimming cut 6 bases from V and 0 bases from J; bases unmatched to any gene: 10. In germline, CDR1 is SGHTA, CDR2 FQGNSA. The CDR3 loop spans 17 amino acids.